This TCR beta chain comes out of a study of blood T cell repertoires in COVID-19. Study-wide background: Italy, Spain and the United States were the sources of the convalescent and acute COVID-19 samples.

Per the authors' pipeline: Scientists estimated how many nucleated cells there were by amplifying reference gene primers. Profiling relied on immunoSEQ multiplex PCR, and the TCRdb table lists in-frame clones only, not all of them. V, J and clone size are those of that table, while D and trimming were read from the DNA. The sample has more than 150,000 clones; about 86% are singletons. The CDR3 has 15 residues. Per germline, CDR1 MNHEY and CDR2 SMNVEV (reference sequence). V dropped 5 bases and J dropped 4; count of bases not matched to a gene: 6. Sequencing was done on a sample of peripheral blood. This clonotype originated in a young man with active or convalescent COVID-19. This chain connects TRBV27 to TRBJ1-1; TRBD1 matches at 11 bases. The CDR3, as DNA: TGTGCCAGCAGTCCGCGGACAGGGGGCCTCACTGAAGCTTTCTTT. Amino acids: CASSPRTGGLTEAFF.